Following are 3 T cell receptor beta chains from one sample sequenced in a study of blood T cell repertoires in COVID-19. Data came from immunoSEQ multiplex PCR; TCRdb stores just in-frame clones and leaves some out. The sample includes more than 95,000 clones, 70% to 90% of them seen just once. The specimen was peripheral blood. Receptors originate from a man in his 70s who had recovered from COVID-19.

This clone was recorded a few times. The CDR3, as DNA: TGTGCCACCAGCAGAGATCTGGGGGGTGAAGAGACCCAGTACTTC. Translated: CATSRDLGGEETQYF. This chain uses TRBV15 with TRBJ2-5; the D gene is possibly TRBD2 (6 bases). This CDR3 comprises 15 residues. Germline values: CDR1 LNHNV, CDR2 YYDKDF (reference sequence). Trimming pared 0 bases from V and 3 bases from J, leaving 11 bases between.

The V call is TRBV6-5, the J call TRBJ1-5; 11 positions match TRBD1. The ends lost 5 bases at V and 6 bases at J; junction bases unmatched: 3. Germline loops: CDR1 MNHEY, CDR2 SVGAGI. CDR3 length: 14 residues. CDR3 sequence reads: CASSQDRGLQPQHF. The CDR3, as DNA: TGTGCCAGCAGTCAGGACAGGGGGCTTCAGCCCCAGCATTTT.

This clone was seen only a few times. The chain uses TRBV5-4 and TRBJ2-7; 8 positions match TRBD1. V lost 0 bases, J lost 2 bases, and 7 bases stayed unmatched. Germline V gene lookup returns CDR1 SGHNT and CDR2 YYREEE (reference sequence). The CDR3 is 16 amino acids. CDR3 bases: TGTGCCAGCAGCTTGGCTGGGGACAGGAATCCCTACGAGCAGTACTTC. It translates to CASSLAGDRNPYEQYF.